Reported below is one T cell receptor (beta chain). Its antigen is as yet unknown. Data came from immunoSEQ multiplex PCR; TCRdb stores just in-frame clones and leaves some out. Of around 25,000 clones in the sample, roughly 62% were seen once. The sample comes from a study of PD-1 blockade in classical Hodgkin lymphoma. Points from the study as a whole: Only CD4+ TCR diversity, not CD8+, had risen significantly by C4D1.

Each and every patient relapsed after autologous stem cell transplantation, and patients got differing brentuximab vedotin exposure. Germline CDR1 SGDLS, CDR2 YYNGEE. This CDR3 has 16 amino acids. After removal of 4 bases from V and 1 base from J, the junction contained 5 bases not matched to a gene. The rearrangement links TRBV9 to TRBJ2-2, with 9 bases matching TRBD2. This sequence originates from a human donor with classical Hodgkin lymphoma. The input for sequencing was peripheral blood mononuclear cells (PBMCs), taken before the second cycle of nivolumab. CDR3 sequence: CASSIRLAVNTGELFF. CDR3 bases: TGTGCCAGCAGCATCAGACTAGCGGTGAACACCGGGGAGCTGTTTTTT.